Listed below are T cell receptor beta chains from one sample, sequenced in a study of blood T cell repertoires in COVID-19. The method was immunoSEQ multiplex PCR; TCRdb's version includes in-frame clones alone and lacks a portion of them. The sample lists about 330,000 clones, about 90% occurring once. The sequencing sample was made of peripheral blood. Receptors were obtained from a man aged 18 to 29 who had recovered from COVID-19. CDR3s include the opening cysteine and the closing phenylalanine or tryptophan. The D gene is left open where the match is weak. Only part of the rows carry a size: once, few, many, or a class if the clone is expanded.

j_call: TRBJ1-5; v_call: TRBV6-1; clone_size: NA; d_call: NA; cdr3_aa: CASSGRHNSNQPQHF; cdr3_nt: TGTGCCAGCAGTGGAAGACATAATAGCAATCAGCCCCAGCATTTT
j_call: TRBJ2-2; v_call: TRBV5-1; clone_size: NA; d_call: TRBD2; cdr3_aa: CATRPGVAGEIRTGELFF; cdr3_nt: TGCGCCACCCGACCCGGAGTAGCGGGAGAAATAAGGACCGGGGAGCTGTTTTTT
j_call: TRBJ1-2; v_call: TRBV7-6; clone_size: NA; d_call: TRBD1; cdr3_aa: CASSLVGQGGLYGYTF; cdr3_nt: TGTGCCAGCAGCTTAGTGGGGCAGGGGGGACTCTATGGCTACACCTTC
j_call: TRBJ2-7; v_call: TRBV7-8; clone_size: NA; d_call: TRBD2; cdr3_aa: CASSEGAGGLYEQYF; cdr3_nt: TGTGCCAGCAGCGAAGGGGCGGGGGGGCTCTACGAGCAGTACTTC
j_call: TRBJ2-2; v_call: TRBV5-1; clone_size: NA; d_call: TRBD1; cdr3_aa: CASSLGQGADWSTGELFF; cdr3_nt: TGCGCCAGCAGCTTGGGACAGGGGGCCGATTGGAGCACCGGGGAGCTGTTTTTT
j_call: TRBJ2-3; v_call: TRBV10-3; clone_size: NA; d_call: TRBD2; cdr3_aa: CAIREGLVDGTDTQYF; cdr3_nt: TGTGCCATCAGAGAGGGACTAGTTGACGGAACAGATACGCAGTATTTT
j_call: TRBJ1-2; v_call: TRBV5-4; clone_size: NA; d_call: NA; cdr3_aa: CASSLGGGDRAYGYTF; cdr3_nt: TGTGCCAGCAGCTTGGGAGGAGGGGATCGGGCCTATGGCTACACCTTC
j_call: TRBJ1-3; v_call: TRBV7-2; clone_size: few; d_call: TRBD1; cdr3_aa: CASSWGQSSGNTIYF; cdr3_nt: TGTGCCAGCAGCTGGGGACAGAGCTCTGGAAACACCATATATTTT
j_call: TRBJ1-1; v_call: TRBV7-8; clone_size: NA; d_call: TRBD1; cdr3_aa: CASSPTGGINTEAFF; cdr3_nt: TGTGCCAGCAGCCCGACAGGGGGCATCAACACTGAAGCTTTCTTT
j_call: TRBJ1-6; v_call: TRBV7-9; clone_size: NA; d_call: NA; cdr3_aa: CASSLVAGGSPLHF; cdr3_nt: TGTGCCAGCAGCTTAGTGGCGGGGGGTTCACCCCTCCACTTT
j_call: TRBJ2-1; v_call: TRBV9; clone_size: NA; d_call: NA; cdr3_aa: CASSGEADNEQFF; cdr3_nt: TGTGCCAGCAGCGGGGAAGCGGACAATGAGCAGTTCTTC
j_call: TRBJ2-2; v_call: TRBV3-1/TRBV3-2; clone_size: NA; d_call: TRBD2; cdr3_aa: CASSQNGGSRTGELFF; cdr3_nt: TGTGCCAGCAGCCAAAACGGCGGGAGTCGAACCGGGGAGCTGTTTTTT
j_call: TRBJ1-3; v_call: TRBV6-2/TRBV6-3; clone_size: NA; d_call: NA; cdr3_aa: CASSRQKRLGNTIYF; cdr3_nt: TGTGCCAGCAGCCGCCAGAAGCGCCTTGGAAACACCATATATTTT
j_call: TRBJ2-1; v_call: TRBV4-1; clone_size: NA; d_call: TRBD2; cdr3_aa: CASSQEVASGYNEQFF; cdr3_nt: TGCGCCAGCAGCCAAGAGGTGGCTAGCGGGTACAATGAGCAGTTCTTC
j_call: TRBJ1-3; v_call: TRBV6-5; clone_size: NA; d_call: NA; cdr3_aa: CASSYSRPRSGNTIYF; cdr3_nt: TGTGCCAGCAGTTACTCGAGGCCCCGCTCTGGAAACACCATATATTTT
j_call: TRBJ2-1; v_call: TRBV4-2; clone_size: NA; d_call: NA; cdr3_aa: CASSPPGGYNEQFF; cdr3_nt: TGTGCCAGCAGCCCCCCCGGCGGCTACAATGAGCAGTTCTTC
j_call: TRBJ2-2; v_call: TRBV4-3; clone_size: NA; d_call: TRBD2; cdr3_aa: CASSRAGGQVGELFF; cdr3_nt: TGCGCCAGCAGCAGGGCGGGGGGGCAGGTCGGGGAGCTGTTTTTT
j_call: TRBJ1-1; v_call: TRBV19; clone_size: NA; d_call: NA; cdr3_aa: CASSPPAGRGTEAFF; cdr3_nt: TGTGCCAGTAGTCCCCCGGCGGGCCGGGGGACTGAAGCTTTCTTT
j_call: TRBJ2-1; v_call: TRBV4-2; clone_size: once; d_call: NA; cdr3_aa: CASSRVTAVGGPYNEQFF; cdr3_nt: TGTGCCAGCAGCCGCGTGACTGCCGTGGGGGGGCCCTACAATGAGCAGTTCTTC
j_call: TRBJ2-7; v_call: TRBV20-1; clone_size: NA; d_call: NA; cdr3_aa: CSASTEMVQYF; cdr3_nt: TGCAGTGCTAGCACCGAGATGGTGCAGTACTTC
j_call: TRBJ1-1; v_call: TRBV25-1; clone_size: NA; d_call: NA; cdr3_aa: CASGRAGWTEAFF; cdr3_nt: TGTGCCAGCGGCCGGGCGGGGTGGACTGAAGCTTTCTTT
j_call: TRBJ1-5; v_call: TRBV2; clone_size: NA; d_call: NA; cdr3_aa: CASSEAPYQPQHF; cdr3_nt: TGTGCCAGCAGTGAAGCTCCTTATCAGCCCCAGCATTTT
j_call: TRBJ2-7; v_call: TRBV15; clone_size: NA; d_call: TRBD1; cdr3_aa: CAKTRGRRFREQYF; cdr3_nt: TGTGCTAAAACCAGGGGGCGCAGATTCCGCGAGCAGTACTTC